What follows are 29 T cell receptor beta chains derived from one specimen sequenced in a study of T cells in Graves' hyperthyroidism and ophthalmopathy. The source material, RNA transcripts, was used to amplify TCR beta CDR3 regions. TCR CDR3 underwent first-round RT-PCR with the HTBI primer set. TCRdb used MiXCR to reprocess the multiplex PCR reads, holding one entry per CDR3 protein. Seen here are a few hundred thousand distinct CDR3 sequences, under 20% observed once, and the top ten hold roughly 3.5%. Sequenced: blood. All receptors derive from a woman between 18 and 29 years old with Graves' hyperthyroidism.

This clonotype was detected ten times or more. Here the CDR3 reads CASSLWGWGNQPQHF. CDR3 in DNA: TGTGCCAGCAGTTTATGGGGTTGGGGCAATCAGCCCCAGCATTTT. This chain joins TRBV27 and TRBJ1-5; no clear D. This CDR3 contains 15 residues. Germline V gene lookup returns CDR1 MNHEY and CDR2 SMNVEV (reference sequence). V was trimmed by 1 base and J by 2 bases, leaving 9 bases between them.

This clonotype was picked up many times. The rearrangement joins TRBV6-1 to TRBJ1-1; TRBD1 is a possible D gene (5 bases). Germline CDR1 MNHNS, CDR2 SASEGT. This CDR3 has 15 amino acids. The germline V and J ends were trimmed by 7 bases and 4 bases, with 19 bases remaining between them. The CDR3 is CASMRVRGRGTEAFF. In DNA, the CDR3 is TGTGCCAGCATGAGGGTCCGGGGACGGGGCACTGAAGCTTTCTTT.

This clonotype occurred many times. The J gene is TRBJ1-1, the V gene TRBV12-3 or TRBV12-4; tentative D call: TRBD1 (5 bases). This CDR3 has 13 amino acids. The V and J ends lost 5 bases and 7 bases respectively, with 14 bases between them. CDR3: CASSVWPGGEAFF. The CDR3 DNA follows: TGTGCCAGCAGTGTGTGGCCCGGGGGTGAAGCTTTCTTT.

This clonotype was detected ten times or more. This rearrangement joins TRBV11-2 to TRBJ2-7; D gene ambiguous. V lost 5 bases and J lost 4, with 18 bases in between. CDR1 SGHAT and CDR2 FQNNGV come from the germline V gene. This CDR3 comprises 15 residues. CDR3 nucleotide sequence: TGTGCCAGCAGCCTCCACAAACGGGCCTCGTACGAGCAGTACTTC. Encoded protein: CASSLHKRASYEQYF.

Concerning this clonotype: Lacking the conserved final phenylalanine or tryptophan, this CDR3 likely reflects a read error. The V gene is TRBV5-1, the J gene TRBJ1-1; D gene ambiguous. This CDR3 spans 15 amino acids. Looked up from germline, CDR1 is SGHRS and CDR2 is YFSETQ. Deletions cut 4 bases from V and 0 bases from J, with 13 bases between. For the CDR3, the DNA is TGCGCCAGCAGCCCAGCAACGGGCATGAACACTGAAGCTTTCGTT. It specifies CASSPATGMNTEAFV.

The chain uses TRBV12-3 or TRBV12-4 and TRBJ1-6; D gene ambiguous. V lost 3 bases, J lost 3 bases, and 15 bases lay in between. The CDR3 extends over 17 amino acids. The CDR3 loop is CASSFFSTVGYNSPLHF. DNA for the CDR3: TGTGCCAGCAGTTTCTTTTCTACTGTTGGCTATAATTCACCCCTCCACTTT.

This clonotype was picked up many times. The chain joins TRBV7-3 to TRBJ1-2; the D gene is possibly TRBD1 (5 bases). The V gene's germline CDR1 is SGHTA and CDR2 FQGTGA. The CDR3 covers 14 residues. Trimming pared 1 base from V and 6 bases from J, leaving 12 bases between. CDR3 residues: CASSLNSRAHGYTF. CDR3 nucleotides: TGTGCCAGCAGCTTAAACTCCAGGGCCCATGGCTACACCTTC.

This clonotype showed up many times. This chain links TRBV20-1 with TRBJ1-1, with 10 bases matching TRBD1. Germline lookup yields CDR1 DFQATT and CDR2 SNEGSKA (reference sequence). This CDR3 has 15 residues. V gave up 3 bases and J gave up 0 bases; unmatched junction bases: 4. The CDR3 loop reads CSARGDRGMNTEAFF. The CDR3 DNA reads TGCAGTGCTAGGGGGGACAGGGGAATGAACACTGAAGCTTTCTTT.

This clonotype was counted at least ten times. The chain is built from TRBV28 and TRBJ1-2; 7 bases align to TRBD1. Germline V gene data show CDR1 as MDHEN and CDR2 as SYDVKM. CDR3 length: 15 amino acids. V lost 8 bases to trimming and J lost 4 bases; unmatched junction nucleotides: 13. The CDR3: CASAGGWQGSYGYTF. As DNA, the CDR3 is TGTGCCAGCGCAGGGGGGTGGCAGGGGAGCTATGGCTACACCTTC.

This clonotype appeared many times. The chain employs TRBV7-2 and TRBJ1-1; D might be TRBD1 (5 bases). Trimming left V 3 bases short and J 1 base short, with 9 bases between. The CDR3 runs to 14 residues. Germline CDR1 SGHTA, CDR2 FQGNSA. Here the CDR3 reads CASSFGHQNTEAFF. CDR3 sequence (DNA): TGTGCCAGCAGCTTTGGACATCAGAACACTGAAGCTTTCTTT. The complete variable domain, with remaining parts taken from reference TRBV7-2 and TRBJ1-1, reads GAGVSQSPSNKVTEKGKDVELRCDPISGHTALYWYRQSLGQGLEFLIYFQGNSAPDKSGLPSDRFSAERTGGSVSTLTIQRTQQEDSAVYLCASSFGHQNTEAFFGQGTRLTVV.

There are many counts of this clonotype. J is TRBJ1-1 and V is TRBV2; TRBD1 might be the D (6 bases). V shed 7 bases and J shed 0 bases, with 12 bases lying between them. This CDR3 contains 14 residues. Germline V gene data show CDR1 as SNHLY and CDR2 as FYNNEI. DNA for the CDR3: TGTGCCAGCATCGGACAGATTATGAACACTGAAGCTTTCTTT. It is translated as CASIGQIMNTEAFF.

The V and J genes are TRBV7-8 and TRBJ1-1; 8 bases are shared with TRBD1. The V segment lost 1 base and the J segment 4 bases; nucleotides outside the gene matches: 8. This CDR3 has 16 amino acids. Germline V CDR1 and CDR2: SGHVS, FQNEAQ. The CDR3: CASSLGEGTGLTEAFF. The CDR3 nucleotides read TGTGCCAGCAGCTTAGGGGAGGGGACAGGCCTCACTGAAGCTTTCTTT.

This clonotype occurred many times. The chain employs TRBV3-1 and TRBJ2-2; TRBD1 is a possible D gene (6 bases). Trimming took 3 bases from V and 0 from J, leaving 8 bases between them. The CDR3 length is 15 residues. CDR1 is LGHDT, CDR2 YNNKEL, per germline (reference sequence). The CDR3 reads CASSQGHSNTGELFF. CDR3 nucleotide sequence: TGTGCCAGCAGCCAGGGACACTCGAACACCGGGGAGCTGTTTTTT.

The sample holds one count of this clonotype. The CDR3 loop is CASSLAGSILGGGYTF. CDR3 nucleotide sequence: TGTGCCAGCAGTTTGGCAGGGAGTATCCTAGGAGGTGGCTACACCTTC. The V call is TRBV12-3 or TRBV12-4, the J call TRBJ1-2; D is possibly TRBD1 (5 bases). The V gene lost 3 bases and the J gene lost 7 bases, with 21 bases spanning the gap. This CDR3 comprises 16 residues.

The sample holds many counts of this clonotype. This chain uses TRBV20-1 with TRBJ2-7, with D tentatively TRBD1 (6 bases). This CDR3 comprises 16 residues. Germline assignment: CDR1 DFQATT and CDR2 SNEGSKA (reference sequence). Between the trimmed V and J ends, which lost 0 bases and 1 base, there was a span of 16 bases. CDR3 sequence reads: CSARDGAAGDSYEQYF. The CDR3 nucleotides are TGCAGTGCTAGAGACGGTGCCGCAGGGGATTCCTACGAGCAGTACTTC.

The sample holds many counts of this clonotype. The chain is built from TRBV24-1 and TRBJ2-7; D may match TRBD1 or TRBD2 (5 bases each). The germline V and J ends were trimmed by 4 bases and 2 bases, with 11 bases remaining between them. The CDR3 loop spans 14 amino acids. Germline V gene sequence: CDR1 KGHDR, CDR2 SFDVKD. The CDR3 sequence: CATSEGDDTYEQYF. CDR3 bases: TGTGCCACCAGTGAGGGGGATGATACCTACGAGCAGTACTTC.

The CDR3 DNA reads TGTGCCAGCGTGTCGGGGGGGACAGAGACCCAGTACTTC. Protein: CASVSGGTETQYF. The chain has TRBV3-1 and TRBJ2-5, with TRBD2 identical over 8 bases. The germline gives CDR1 LGHDT, CDR2 YNNKEL (reference sequence). The CDR3 spans 13 residues. Germline trimming cut 8 bases from V and 4 bases from J; bases unmatched to any gene: 6.

This clonotype has at least ten counts. The chain has TRBV12-3 or TRBV12-4 and TRBJ1-5; D call uncertain. V was clipped by 6 bases and J by 3 bases, with 6 bases between them. This CDR3 region has 12 residues. For the CDR3, the DNA is TGTGCCAGCAGAGTTATCAATCAGCCCCAGCATTTT. This sequence encodes CASRVINQPQHF.

This clonotype was observed at least ten times. The chain employs TRBV6-1 and TRBJ2-5; D not certain. CDR3 size: 15 residues. Germline V gene data show CDR1 as MNHNS and CDR2 as SASEGT. The V gene lost 5 bases and the J gene lost 4 bases, with 17 bases spanning the gap. CDR3 bases: TGTGCCAGCAGTCGTCCCTACGACGGGTCAGAGACCCAGTACTTC. Its translation is CASSRPYDGSETQYF.

This clonotype was seen many times. The V and J genes are TRBV12-3 or TRBV12-4 and TRBJ2-7; 8 bases are shared with TRBD2. CDR3 length: 16 amino acids. V gave up 1 base and J gave up 2 bases; unmatched junction bases: 7. Here the CDR3 reads CASSLGSSGGTYEQYF. DNA of the CDR3: TGTGCCAGCAGTTTAGGATCCAGCGGGGGAACCTACGAGCAGTACTTC.

The sample holds many counts of this clonotype. The chain recombines TRBV2 with TRBJ2-7; D remains unclear. The length of the CDR3 is 13 residues. Germline V gives CDR1 SNHLY, CDR2 FYNNEI. V was clipped by 4 bases and J by 2 bases, with 9 bases between them. The CDR3 DNA reads as TGTGCCAGCAGTGTTAACGGAGCCTACGAGCAGTACTTC. Translation: CASSVNGAYEQYF. The whole variable domain, filled in from reference TRBV2 and TRBJ2-7, reads EPEVTQTPSHQVTQMGQEVILRCVPISNHLYFYWYRQILGQKVEFLVSFYNNEISEKSEIFDDQFSVERPDGSNFTLKIRSTKLEDSAMYFCASSVNGAYEQYFGPGTRLTVT.

This clonotype was picked up many times. The chain employs TRBV11-3 and TRBJ1-3; D is unresolved. Trimming cost V 5 bases and J 2 bases, with 10 bases left between them. The CDR3 runs to 14 residues. Germline V gene lookup returns CDR1 SGHNT and CDR2 YENEEA. CDR3 sequence (DNA): TGTGCCAGCAGCCACGGTCTAGCTGGAAACACCATATATTTT. It is translated as CASSHGLAGNTIYF.

This clonotype was counted ten times or more. This rearrangement joins TRBV20-1 to TRBJ2-2, with 7 nucleotides matching TRBD2. This CDR3 contains 16 residues. V trimming: 1 base; J trimming: 4 bases; junction bases outside the gene matches: 9. Germline lookup yields CDR1 DFQATT and CDR2 SNEGSKA (reference sequence). CDR3 in amino acids: CSARARTRAATGELFF. The CDR3 nucleotides read TGCAGTGCTAGAGCGAGGACTAGAGCGGCCACCGGGGAGCTGTTTTTT.

This clonotype was counted ten times or more. V and J are TRBV12-3 or TRBV12-4 and TRBJ1-3, with D hard to call. V was clipped by 6 bases and J by 2 bases, with 5 bases between them. This CDR3 comprises 12 residues. This chain's CDR3 is CASSTPGNTIYF. As DNA, the CDR3 is TGTGCCAGCAGCACCCCTGGAAACACCATATATTTT.

The chain joins TRBV6-1 to TRBJ1-5; D uncertain. The germline V gene has CDR1 MNHNS and CDR2 SASEGT. Between the trimmed V and J ends, which lost 6 bases and 2 bases, there was a span of 14 bases. CDR3 size: 15 residues. CDR3: CASRLGQLGNQPQHF. CDR3 DNA: TGTGCCAGCAGGCTCGGTCAGTTGGGCAATCAGCCCCAGCATTTT.

Points on this clonotype: A read error is likely, as this CDR3 ends without the conserved phenylalanine or tryptophan. The V call is TRBV6-1, the J call TRBJ2-6, with 7 nucleotides matching TRBD2. Germline V lookup: CDR1 MNHNS, CDR2 SASEGT. After removal of 5 bases from V and 1 base from J, the junction contained 5 bases not matched to a gene. The CDR3 runs to 16 residues. CDR3 sequence: CASSSNGGSGANVLTL. The CDR3 nucleotides read TGTGCCAGCAGTAGCAACGGGGGGTCTGGGGCCAACGTCCTGACTCTC.

This clonotype has at least ten counts. The chain links TRBV5-1 to TRBJ1-2; possible D gene TRBD1, 6 bases. Germline CDR1 reads SGHRS; CDR2 reads YFSETQ. The V end was cut by 2 bases, the J end by 5 bases, with 7 bases between. There are 12 residues in the CDR3. The CDR3: CASSFTGYGYTF. The CDR3 coding sequence is TGCGCCAGCAGCTTCACAGGGTATGGCTACACCTTC.

This clonotype was seen many times. This sequence joins TRBV6-2 or TRBV6-3 and TRBJ1-5; tentatively, D is TRBD1 (5 bases). The CDR3 contains 15 residues. V was pared by 9 bases and J by 3 bases, with 18 bases between. CDR1 and CDR2 (germline): MNHEY, SVGEGT. The CDR3 protein is CARIPGRVINQPQHF. The CDR3 DNA follows: TGTGCCAGGATTCCGGGCAGGGTTATCAATCAGCCCCAGCATTTT.

At least ten counts were recorded for this clonotype. The V call is TRBV6-4, the J call TRBJ2-7; TRBD2 matches at 12 bases. V dropped 5 bases and J dropped 2; count of bases not matched to a gene: 10. CDR3 length: 17 residues. Germline CDR1 and CDR2: MRHNA and SNTAGT. CDR3 protein: CASSLWTSGKSAYEQYF. As DNA, the CDR3 is TGTGCCAGCAGTCTATGGACTAGCGGGAAATCGGCCTACGAGCAGTACTTC.